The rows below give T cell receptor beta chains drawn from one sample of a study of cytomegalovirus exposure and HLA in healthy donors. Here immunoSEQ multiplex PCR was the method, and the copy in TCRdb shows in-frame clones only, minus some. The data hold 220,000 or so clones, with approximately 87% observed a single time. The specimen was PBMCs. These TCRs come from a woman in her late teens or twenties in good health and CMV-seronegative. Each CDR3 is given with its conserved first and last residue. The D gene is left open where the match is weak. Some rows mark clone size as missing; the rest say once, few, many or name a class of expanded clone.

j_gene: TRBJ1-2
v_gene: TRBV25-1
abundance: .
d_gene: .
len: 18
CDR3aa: CASSEVHGPRVANYGYTF
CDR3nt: TGTGCCAGCAGTGAAGTCCACGGTCCCCGGGTAGCTAACTATGGCTACACCTTC

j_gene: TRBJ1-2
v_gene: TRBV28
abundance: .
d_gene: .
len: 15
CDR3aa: CASINQGTINYGYTF
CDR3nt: TGTGCCAGCATCAATCAGGGCACCATTAACTATGGCTACACCTTC

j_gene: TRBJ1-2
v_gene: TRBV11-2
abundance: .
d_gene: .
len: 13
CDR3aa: CASSPDGSYGYTF
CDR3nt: TGTGCCAGCAGCCCGGACGGTTCCTATGGCTACACCTTC

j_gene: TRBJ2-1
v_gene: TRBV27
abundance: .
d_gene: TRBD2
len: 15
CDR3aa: CASSPTSGRVNEQFF
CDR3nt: TGTGCCAGCAGTCCTACTAGCGGGAGAGTCAATGAGCAGTTCTTC

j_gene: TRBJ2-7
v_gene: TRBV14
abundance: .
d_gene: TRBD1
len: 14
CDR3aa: CASSQTGGSYEQYF
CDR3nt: TGTGCCAGCAGCCAAACAGGGGGATCCTACGAGCAGTACTTC

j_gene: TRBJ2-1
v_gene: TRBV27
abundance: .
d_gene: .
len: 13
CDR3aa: CASSSLSWDEQFF
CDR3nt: TGTGCCAGCAGTTCCCTCTCCTGGGATGAGCAGTTCTTC

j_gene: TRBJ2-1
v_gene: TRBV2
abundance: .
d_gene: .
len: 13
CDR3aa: CAGGTGSYNEQFF
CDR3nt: TGTGCCGGAGGGACCGGCTCCTACAATGAGCAGTTCTTC

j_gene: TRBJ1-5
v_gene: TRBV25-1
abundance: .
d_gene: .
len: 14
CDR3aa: CASSPTGRDQPQHF
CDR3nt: TGTGCCAGCAGCCCTACAGGGAGGGATCAGCCCCAGCATTTT

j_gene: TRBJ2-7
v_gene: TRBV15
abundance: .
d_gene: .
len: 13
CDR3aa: CATSRDQGYEQYF
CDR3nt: TGTGCCACCAGCAGAGATCAGGGCTACGAGCAGTACTTC

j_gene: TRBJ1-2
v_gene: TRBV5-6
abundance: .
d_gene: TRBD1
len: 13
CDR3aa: CASSWDRDEGYTF
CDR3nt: TGTGCCAGCAGCTGGGACAGGGATGAGGGCTACACCTTC

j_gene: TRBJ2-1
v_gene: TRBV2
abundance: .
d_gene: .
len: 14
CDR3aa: CASSVLGSYNEQFF
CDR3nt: TGTGCCAGCAGTGTTTTGGGCAGCTACAATGAGCAGTTCTTC

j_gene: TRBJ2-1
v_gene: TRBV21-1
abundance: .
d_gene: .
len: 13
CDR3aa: CASTNAKGDEQFF
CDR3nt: TGTGCCAGCACCAACGCCAAGGGGGATGAGCAGTTCTTC

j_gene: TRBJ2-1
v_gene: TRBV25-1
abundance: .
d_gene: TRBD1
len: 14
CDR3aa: CASSERGQGNEQFF
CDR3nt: TGTGCCAGCAGTGAAAGGGGGCAAGGCAATGAGCAGTTCTTC

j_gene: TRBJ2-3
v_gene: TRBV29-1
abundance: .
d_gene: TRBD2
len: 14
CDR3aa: CSVVAAGYTDTQYF
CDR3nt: TGCAGCGTTGTTGCAGCGGGGTACACAGATACGCAGTATTTT

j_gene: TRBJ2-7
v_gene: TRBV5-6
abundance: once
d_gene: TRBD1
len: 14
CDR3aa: CASSLGQGIYEQYF
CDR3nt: TGTGCCAGCAGCCTCGGACAGGGGATCTACGAGCAGTACTTC

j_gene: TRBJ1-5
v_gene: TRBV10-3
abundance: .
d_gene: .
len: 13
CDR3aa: CAISESNWVPQHF
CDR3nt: TGTGCCATCAGTGAGTCGAATTGGGTGCCCCAGCATTTT

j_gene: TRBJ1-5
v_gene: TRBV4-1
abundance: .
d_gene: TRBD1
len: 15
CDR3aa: CASSQLLTGNQPQHF
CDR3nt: TGCGCCAGCAGCCAGCTCTTGACAGGGAATCAGCCCCAGCATTTT

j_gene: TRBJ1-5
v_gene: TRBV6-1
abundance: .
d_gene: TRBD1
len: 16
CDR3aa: CASSEPDRGFNQPQHF
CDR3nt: TGTGCCAGCAGTGAGCCGGACAGGGGATTCAATCAGCCCCAGCATTTT

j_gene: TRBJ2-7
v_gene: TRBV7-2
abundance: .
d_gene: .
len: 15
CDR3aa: CASSLEDRLPYEQYF
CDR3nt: TGTGCCAGCAGCTTAGAAGACAGGCTGCCATACGAGCAGTACTTC

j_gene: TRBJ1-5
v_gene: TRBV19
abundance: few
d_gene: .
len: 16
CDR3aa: CASSTADGYSNQPQHF
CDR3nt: TGTGCCAGTAGTACCGCGGACGGGTATAGCAATCAGCCCCAGCATTTT

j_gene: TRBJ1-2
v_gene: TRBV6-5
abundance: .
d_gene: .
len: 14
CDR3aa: CASSPPTGSYGYTF
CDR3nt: TGTGCCAGCAGCCCCCCTACAGGCTCCTATGGCTACACCTTC

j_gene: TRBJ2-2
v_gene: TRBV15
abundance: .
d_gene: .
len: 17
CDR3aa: CATSRVRGRGKGGELFF
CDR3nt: TGTGCCACCAGCAGAGTTCGGGGTAGGGGAAAGGGCGGGGAGCTGTTTTTT

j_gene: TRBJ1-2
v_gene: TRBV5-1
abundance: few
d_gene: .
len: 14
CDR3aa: CASSPEGGVRGYTF
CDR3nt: TGCGCCAGCAGCCCCGAGGGTGGAGTAAGAGGCTACACCTTC

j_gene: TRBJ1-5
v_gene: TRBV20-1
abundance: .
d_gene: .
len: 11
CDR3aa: CSARESLTQHF
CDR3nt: TGCAGTGCTAGAGAGAGTTTGACCCAGCATTTT

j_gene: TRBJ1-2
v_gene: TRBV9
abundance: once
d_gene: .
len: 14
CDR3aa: CASSVDRPGYGYTF
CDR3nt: TGTGCCAGCAGCGTCGACCGACCGGGCTATGGCTACACCTTC

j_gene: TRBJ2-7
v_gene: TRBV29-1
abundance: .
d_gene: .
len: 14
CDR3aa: CSVLGQGGSYEQYF
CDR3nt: TGCAGCGTTCTCGGTCAGGGCGGCTCCTACGAGCAGTACTTC

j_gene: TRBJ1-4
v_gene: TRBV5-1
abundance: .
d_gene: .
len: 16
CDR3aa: CASSRETGSTNEKLFF
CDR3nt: TGCGCCAGCAGCCGCGAGACGGGATCAACTAATGAAAAACTGTTTTTT

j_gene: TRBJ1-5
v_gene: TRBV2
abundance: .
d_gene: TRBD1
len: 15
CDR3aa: CASSVKGASNQPQHF
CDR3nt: TGTGCCAGCAGTGTAAAGGGGGCAAGCAATCAGCCCCAGCATTTT

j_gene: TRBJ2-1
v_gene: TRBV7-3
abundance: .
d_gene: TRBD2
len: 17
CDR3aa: CASSPSLGLAGYNEQFF
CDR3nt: TGTGCCAGCAGCCCAAGCCTAGGGCTAGCGGGCTACAATGAGCAGTTCTTC

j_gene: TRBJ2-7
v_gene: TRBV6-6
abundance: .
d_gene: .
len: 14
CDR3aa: CASSYEAGSYEQYF
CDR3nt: TGTGCCAGCAGTTATGAGGCAGGGAGTTACGAGCAGTACTTC

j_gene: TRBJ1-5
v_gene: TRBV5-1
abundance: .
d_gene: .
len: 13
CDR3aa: CASSVSGNQPQHF
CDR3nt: TGCGCCAGCAGCGTGAGTGGCAATCAGCCCCAGCATTTT

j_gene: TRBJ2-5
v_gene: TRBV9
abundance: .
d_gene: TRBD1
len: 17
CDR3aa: CASSVGFGDRGRETQYF
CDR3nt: TGTGCCAGCAGCGTCGGTTTCGGGGACAGGGGGAGAGAGACCCAGTACTTC

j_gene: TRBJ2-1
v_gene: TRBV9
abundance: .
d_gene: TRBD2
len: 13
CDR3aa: CASSLPIGGEQFF
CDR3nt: TGTGCCAGCAGCCTCCCCATCGGGGGGGAGCAGTTCTTC

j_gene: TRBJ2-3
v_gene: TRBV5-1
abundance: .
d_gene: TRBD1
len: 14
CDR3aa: CASRTGADTDTQYF
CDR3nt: TGCGCCAGCAGGACAGGGGCTGACACAGATACGCAGTATTTT

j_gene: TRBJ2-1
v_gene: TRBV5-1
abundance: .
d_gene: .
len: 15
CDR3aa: CASSLEGLDYNEQFF
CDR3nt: TGCGCCAGCAGCTTGGAAGGGCTGGATTACAATGAGCAGTTCTTC

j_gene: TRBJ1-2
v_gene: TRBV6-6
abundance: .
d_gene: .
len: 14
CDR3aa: CASSSPRTFYGYTF
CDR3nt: TGTGCCAGCAGTTCCCCGAGAACGTTCTATGGCTACACCTTC

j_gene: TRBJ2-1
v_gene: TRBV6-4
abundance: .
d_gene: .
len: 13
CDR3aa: CASSMTLLGEQFF
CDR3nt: TGTGCCAGCAGTATGACGCTGTTAGGTGAGCAGTTCTTC

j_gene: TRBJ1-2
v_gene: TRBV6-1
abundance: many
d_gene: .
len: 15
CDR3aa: CASSGSFVASRGYTF
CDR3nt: TGTGCCAGCAGTGGCTCGTTTGTGGCTAGTCGTGGCTACACCTTC

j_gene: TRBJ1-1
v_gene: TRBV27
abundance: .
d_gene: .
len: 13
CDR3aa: CASSLGGVTEAFF
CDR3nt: TGTGCCAGCAGTTTGGGCGGGGTCACTGAAGCTTTCTTT

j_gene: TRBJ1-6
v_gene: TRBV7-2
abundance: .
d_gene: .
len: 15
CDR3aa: CASSLAAGLESPLHF
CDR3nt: TGTGCCAGCAGCTTAGCCGCAGGGCTTGAGTCACCCCTCCACTTT